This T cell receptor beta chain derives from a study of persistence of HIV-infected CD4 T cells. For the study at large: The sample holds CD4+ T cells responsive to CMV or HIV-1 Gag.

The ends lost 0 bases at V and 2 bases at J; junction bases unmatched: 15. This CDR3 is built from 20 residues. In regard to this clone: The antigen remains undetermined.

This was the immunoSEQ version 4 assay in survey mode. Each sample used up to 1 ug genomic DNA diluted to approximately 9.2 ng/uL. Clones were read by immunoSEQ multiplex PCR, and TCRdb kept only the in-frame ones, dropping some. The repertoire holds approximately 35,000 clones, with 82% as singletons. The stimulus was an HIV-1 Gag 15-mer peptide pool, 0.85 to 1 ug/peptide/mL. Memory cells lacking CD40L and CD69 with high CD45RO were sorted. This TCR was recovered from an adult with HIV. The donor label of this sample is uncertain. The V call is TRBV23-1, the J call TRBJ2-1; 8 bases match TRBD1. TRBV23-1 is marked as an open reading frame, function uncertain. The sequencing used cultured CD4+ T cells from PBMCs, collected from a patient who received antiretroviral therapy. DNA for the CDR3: TGCGCCAGCAGTCAATCGTGGTTGGAAGGGGACAGGCGAACCTACAATGAGCAGTTCTTC. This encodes CASSQSWLEGDRRTYNEQFF.